This record looks at one T cell receptor beta chain sequence and its context. The antigen it recognizes is unknown. Base-call qualities are not available, and no considerably larger clone is one nucleotide away. The CDR3 starts with the cysteine, ends with the phenylalanine, and has 15 residues. The sequence is cut down to CDR3 DNA, 45 bases in frame from base 1. CDR1 and CDR2, per the germline V gene, are SGHVS and FQNEAQ. V is trimmed back by 0 bases and J by 7 bases, and the junction contains 5 bases that no gene match accounts for. This specimen's treatment or condition label, per the study, means: live attenuated yellow fever vaccine strain. PBMCs were isolated from peripheral blood using a standard Ficoll-Paque protocol. Dynabeads CD4 and CD8 positive selection kits were used to isolate CD4 and CD8 T-cell fractions. TriZol was used to extract RNA from bulk PBMCs, CD4 and CD8 fractions, and dextramer-positive and dextramer-negative fractions.

This record comes from a study of T cells after yellow fever vaccination (dated by TCRdb to between 2018 and 2020). General notes on the study: The SMART-Seq v4 Ultra Low Input RNA kit was used to prepare libraries from fractions with low cell numbers. To track T-cell clones before and after primary and booster YFV17D yellow fever vaccination, bulk TCR alpha and beta repertoires were sequenced longitudinally. The cohort comprised two healthy male donors, one aged 18 to 30 and one aged 30 to 40 years. Bulk PBMC replicates and cell subsets were isolated from blood drawn at multiple timepoints before and after both primary and secondary immunization.

Synthesis of TCR cDNA relied on 5'RACE template switching, a step that introduced a universal primer site along with unique molecular identifiers. Priming of cDNA synthesis was performed from both the TCR alpha and TCR beta constant segments. Library amplification used two PCR steps, and the second PCR step added sample barcodes and sequencing adapters. Libraries were sequenced on Illumina HiSeq 2500 (2x100 bp) or NovaSeq (2x150 bp). Under the source paper's analysis protocol: Demultiplexing of reads and collapsing into UMI consensus sequences were performed with MIGEC, and V(D)J alignment was carried out with MiXCR. Vaccine-responding clonotypes were defined with edgeR using replicate PBMC samples, requiring FDR below 0.01 and a log2 fold change above 5 up to day 15. Each bulk clonotype received a CD4 or CD8 identity based on whether the sequenced CD4 or CD8 repertoire contained that clonotype at higher abundance. In TCRdb, the public reads were trimmed at Q25 with fastp and aligned with MiXCR, with productive beta chains retained. When rows share a CDR3 protein, they turn into one entry using the most common DNA and genes. For this entry, the V and J calls and clone size follow TCRdb and not the study's own pipeline. Across this sample there are under 95,000 distinct CDR3 sequences, with under 9.5% seen only once. The ten largest clonotypes hold approximately 28% of the sample.

General conclusions and limits of the study: The secondary T-cell response was weaker than the primary response but faster, peaking on day 5 instead of day 15. FACS-sorted repertoires could contain abundant contaminating clonotypes from the bulk population, so computational filtering was required. A small share of clonotypes was detected in both CD4 and CD8 compartments, with the overlap likely arising from convergent recombination. Because only two donors were included in the study, the extent to which the findings can be generalized is limited. Most clones expanded after primary vaccination (roughly 96% of CD4 and around nine tenths of CD8) were re-detected after the booster, suggesting that broad memory maintenance occurred.

The TCR was taken from a young man who received the YFV17D yellow fever vaccine. Rearrangement joined TRBV7-8 to TRBJ2-1; TRBD2 fits 8 bases in the junction. The sample was CD8+ T cells sorted from PBMCs, taken roughly 10 days after the first yellow fever vaccination. The CDR3 protein is CASSLARGGLNEQFF. The DNA reads TGTGCCAGCAGCTTAGCCCGGGGGGGCCTTAATGAGCAGTTCTTC. This CDR3, with the reference TRBV7-8 and TRBJ2-1 proteins standing in past its ends, gives the full variable domain GAGVSQSPRYKVAKRGQDVALRCDPISGHVSLFWYQQALGQGPEFLTYFQNEAQLDKSGLPSDRFFAERPEGSVSTLKIQRTQQEDSAVYLCASSLARGGLNEQFFGPGTRLTVL.